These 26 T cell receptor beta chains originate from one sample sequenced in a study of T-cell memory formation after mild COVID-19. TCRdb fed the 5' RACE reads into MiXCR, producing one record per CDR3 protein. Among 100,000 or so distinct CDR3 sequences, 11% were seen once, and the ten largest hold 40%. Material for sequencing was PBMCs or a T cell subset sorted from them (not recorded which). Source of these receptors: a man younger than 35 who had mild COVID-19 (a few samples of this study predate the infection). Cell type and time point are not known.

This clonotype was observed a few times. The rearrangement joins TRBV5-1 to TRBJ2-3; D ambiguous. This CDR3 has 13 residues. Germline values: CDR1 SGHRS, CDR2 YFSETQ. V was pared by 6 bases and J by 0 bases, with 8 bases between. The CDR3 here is CASKPESTDTQYF. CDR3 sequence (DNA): TGCGCCAGCAAGCCCGAAAGCACAGATACGCAGTATTTT.

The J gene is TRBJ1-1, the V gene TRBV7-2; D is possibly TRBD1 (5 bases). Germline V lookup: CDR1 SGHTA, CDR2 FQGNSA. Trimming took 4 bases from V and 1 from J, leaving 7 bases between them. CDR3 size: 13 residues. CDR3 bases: TGTGCCAGCAGCTGGGGACGGAACACTGAAGCTTTCTTT. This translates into CASSWGRNTEAFF.

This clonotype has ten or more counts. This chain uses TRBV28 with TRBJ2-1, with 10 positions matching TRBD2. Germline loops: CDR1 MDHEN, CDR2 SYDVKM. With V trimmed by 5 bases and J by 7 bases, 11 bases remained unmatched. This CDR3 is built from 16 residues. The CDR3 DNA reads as TGTGCCAGCAGTCCCCCGAGGAGCGGGGGGGCAAATGAGCAGTTCTTC. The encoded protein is CASSPPRSGGANEQFF. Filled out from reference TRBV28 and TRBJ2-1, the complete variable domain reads DVKVTQSSRYLVKRTGEKVFLECVQDMDHENMFWYRQDPGLGLRLIYFSYDVKMKEKGDIPEGYSVSREKKERFSLILESASTNQTSMYLCASSPPRSGGANEQFFGPGTRLTVL.

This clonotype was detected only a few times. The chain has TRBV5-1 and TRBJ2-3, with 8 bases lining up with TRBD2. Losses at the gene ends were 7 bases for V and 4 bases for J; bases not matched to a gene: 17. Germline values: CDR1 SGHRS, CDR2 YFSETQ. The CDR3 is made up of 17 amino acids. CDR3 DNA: TGCGCCAGCCGTTGGGTAGGGACTAGTGAAATGGCAGATACGCAGTATTTT. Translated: CASRWVGTSEMADTQYF.

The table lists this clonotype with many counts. The CDR3 bases are TGTGCCAGCATCAGGGAAGGGGACACCGGGGAGCTGTTTTTT. Protein: CASIREGDTGELFF. The rearrangement links TRBV7-8 to TRBJ2-2; a weak D match, TRBD1 (5 bases). The V end lost 7 bases, the J end lost 3 bases, and 12 bases lay between the germline ends. Germline assignment: CDR1 SGHVS and CDR2 FQNEAQ. The CDR3 sequence is 14 residues long.

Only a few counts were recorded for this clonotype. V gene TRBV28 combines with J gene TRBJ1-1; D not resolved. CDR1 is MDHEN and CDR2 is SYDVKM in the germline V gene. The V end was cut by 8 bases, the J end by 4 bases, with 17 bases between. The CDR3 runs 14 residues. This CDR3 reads CASCVVPRGTEAFF. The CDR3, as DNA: TGTGCCAGCTGTGTGGTACCGCGCGGCACTGAAGCTTTCTTT.

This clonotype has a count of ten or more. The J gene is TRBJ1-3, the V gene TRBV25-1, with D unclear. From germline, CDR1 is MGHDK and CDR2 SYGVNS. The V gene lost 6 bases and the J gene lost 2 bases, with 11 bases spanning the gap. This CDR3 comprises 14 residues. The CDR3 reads CASSPGHTGNTIYF. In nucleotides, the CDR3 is TGTGCCAGCAGCCCCGGCCATACTGGAAACACCATATATTTT.

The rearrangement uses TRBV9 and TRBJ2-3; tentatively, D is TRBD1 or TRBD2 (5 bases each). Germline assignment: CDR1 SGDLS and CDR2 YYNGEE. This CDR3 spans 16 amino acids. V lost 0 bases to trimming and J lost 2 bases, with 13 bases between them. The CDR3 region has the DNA TGTGCCAGCAGCGTAGCCTTCGAGGGGCCCACAGATACGCAGTATTTT. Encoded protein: CASSVAFEGPTDTQYF. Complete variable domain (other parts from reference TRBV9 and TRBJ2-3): DSGVTQTPKHLITATGQRVTLRCSPRSGDLSVYWYQQSLDQGLQFLIQYYNGEERAKGNILERFSAQQFPDLHSELNLSSLELGDSALYFCASSVAFEGPTDTQYFGPGTRLTVL.

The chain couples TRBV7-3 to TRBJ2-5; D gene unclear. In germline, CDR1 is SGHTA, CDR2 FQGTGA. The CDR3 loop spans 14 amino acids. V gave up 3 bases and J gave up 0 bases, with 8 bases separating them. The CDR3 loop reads CASSLGYNQETQYF. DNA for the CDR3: TGTGCCAGCAGCTTGGGGTATAACCAAGAGACCCAGTACTTC.

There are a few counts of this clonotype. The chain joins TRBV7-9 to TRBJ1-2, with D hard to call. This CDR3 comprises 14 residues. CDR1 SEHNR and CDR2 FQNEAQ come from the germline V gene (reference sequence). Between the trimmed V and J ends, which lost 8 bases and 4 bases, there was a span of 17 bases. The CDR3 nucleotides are TGTGCCAGCCTGGACTCCCCTACGGGCTATGGCTACACCTTC. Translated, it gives CASLDSPTGYGYTF. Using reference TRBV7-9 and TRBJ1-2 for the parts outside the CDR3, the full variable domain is DTGVSQNPRHKITKRGQNVTFRCDPISEHNRLYWYRQTLGQGPEFLTYFQNEAQLEKSRLLSDRFSAERPKGSFSTLEIQRTEQGDSAMYLCASLDSPTGYGYTFGSGTRLTVV.

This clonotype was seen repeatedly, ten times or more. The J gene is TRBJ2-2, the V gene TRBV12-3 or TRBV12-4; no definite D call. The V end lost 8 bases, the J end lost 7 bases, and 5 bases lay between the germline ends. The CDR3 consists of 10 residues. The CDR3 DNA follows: TGTGCCAGCGCAGGCGGGGAGCTGTTTTTT. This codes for CASAGGELFF.

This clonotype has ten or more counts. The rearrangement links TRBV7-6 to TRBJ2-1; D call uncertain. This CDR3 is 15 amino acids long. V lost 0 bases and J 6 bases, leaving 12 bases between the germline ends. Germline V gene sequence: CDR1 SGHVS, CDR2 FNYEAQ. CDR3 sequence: CASSLAPTSGNEQFF. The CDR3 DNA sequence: TGTGCCAGCAGCTTAGCCCCTACCTCGGGCAATGAGCAGTTCTTC.

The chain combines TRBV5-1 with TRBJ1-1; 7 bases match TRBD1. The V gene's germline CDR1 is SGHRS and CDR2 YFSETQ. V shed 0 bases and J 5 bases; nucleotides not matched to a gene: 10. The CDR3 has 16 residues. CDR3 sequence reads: CASSLVQGLRVTEAFF. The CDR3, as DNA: TGCGCCAGCAGCTTGGTACAGGGGTTACGGGTGACTGAAGCTTTCTTT.

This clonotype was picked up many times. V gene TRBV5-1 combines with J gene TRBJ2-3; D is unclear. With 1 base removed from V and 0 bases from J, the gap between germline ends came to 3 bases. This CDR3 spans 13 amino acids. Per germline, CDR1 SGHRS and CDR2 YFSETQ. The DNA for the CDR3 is TGCGCCAGCAGCTTGTTCAGCACAGATACGCAGTATTTT. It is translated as CASSLFSTDTQYF.

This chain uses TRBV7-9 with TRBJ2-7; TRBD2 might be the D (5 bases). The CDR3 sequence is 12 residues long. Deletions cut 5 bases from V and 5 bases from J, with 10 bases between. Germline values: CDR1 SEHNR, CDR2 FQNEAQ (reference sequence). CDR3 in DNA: TGTGCCAGCAGCGCGTCCGGGGACGAGCAGTACGTC. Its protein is CASSASGDEQYV.

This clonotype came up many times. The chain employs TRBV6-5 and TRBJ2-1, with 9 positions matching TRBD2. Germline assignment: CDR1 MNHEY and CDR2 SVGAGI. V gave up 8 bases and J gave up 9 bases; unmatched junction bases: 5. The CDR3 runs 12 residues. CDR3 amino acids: CASSFSGGEQFF. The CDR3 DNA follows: TGTGCCAGCTCCTTTAGCGGGGGTGAGCAGTTCTTC.

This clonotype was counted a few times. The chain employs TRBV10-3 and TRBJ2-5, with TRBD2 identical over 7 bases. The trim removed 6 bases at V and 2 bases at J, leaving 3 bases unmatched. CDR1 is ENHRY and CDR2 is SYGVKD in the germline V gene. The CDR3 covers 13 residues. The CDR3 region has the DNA TGTGCCATCAGAGCCGGGGGGCAAGAGACCCAGTACTTC. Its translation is CAIRAGGQETQYF.

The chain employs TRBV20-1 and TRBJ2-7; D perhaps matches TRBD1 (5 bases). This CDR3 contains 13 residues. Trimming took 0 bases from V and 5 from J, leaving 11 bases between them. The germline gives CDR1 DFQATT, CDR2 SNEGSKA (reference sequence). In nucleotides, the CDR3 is TGCAGTGCTAGAGATCTCTACAGGAACGAGCAGTACTTC. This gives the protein CSARDLYRNEQYF.

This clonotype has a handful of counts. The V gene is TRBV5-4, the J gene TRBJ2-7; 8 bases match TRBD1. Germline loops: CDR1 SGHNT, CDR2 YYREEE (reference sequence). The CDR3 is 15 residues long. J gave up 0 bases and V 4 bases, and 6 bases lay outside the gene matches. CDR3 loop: CASSKGQDSSYEQYF. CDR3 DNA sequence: TGTGCCAGCAGCAAGGGACAGGATAGCTCCTACGAGCAGTACTTC.

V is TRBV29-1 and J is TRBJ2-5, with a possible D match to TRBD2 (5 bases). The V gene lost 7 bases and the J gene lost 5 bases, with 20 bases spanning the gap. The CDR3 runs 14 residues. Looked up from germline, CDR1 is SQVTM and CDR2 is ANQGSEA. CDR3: CSASPDGGPETQYF. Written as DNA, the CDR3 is TGCAGCGCCTCACCGGACGGAGGACCGGAGACCCAGTACTTC.

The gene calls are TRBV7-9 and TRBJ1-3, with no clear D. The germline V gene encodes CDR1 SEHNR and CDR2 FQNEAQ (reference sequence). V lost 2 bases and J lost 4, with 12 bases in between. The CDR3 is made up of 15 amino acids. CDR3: CASSLSYGVGNTIYF. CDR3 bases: TGTGCCAGCAGCTTAAGTTACGGGGTCGGAAACACCATATATTTT.

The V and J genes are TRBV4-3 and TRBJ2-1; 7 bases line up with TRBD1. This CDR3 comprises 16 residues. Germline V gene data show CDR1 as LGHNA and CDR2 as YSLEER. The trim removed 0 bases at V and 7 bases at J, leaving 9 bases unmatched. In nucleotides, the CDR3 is TGCGCCAGCAGCCAAGATCGAGCAGGGGGATATAATGAGCAGTTCTTC. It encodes CASSQDRAGGYNEQFF.

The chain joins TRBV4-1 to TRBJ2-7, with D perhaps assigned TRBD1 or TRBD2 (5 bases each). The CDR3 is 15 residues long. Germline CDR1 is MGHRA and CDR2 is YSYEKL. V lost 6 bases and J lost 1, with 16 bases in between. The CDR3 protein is CASSHRTGASYEQYF. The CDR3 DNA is TGCGCCAGCAGTCATCGTACCGGGGCTTCCTACGAGCAGTACTTC.

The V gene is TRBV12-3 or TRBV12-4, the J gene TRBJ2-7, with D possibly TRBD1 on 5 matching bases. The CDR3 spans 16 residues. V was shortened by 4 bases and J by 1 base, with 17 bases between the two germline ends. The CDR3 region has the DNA TGTGCCAGCAGTTCCTCCCACCTGACAGAGTCCTACGAGCAGTACTTC. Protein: CASSSSHLTESYEQYF.

DNA of the CDR3: TGTGCCAGCAGACCCCTCGGGCAGGCAAACACTGAAGCTTTCTTT. This encodes CASRPLGQANTEAFF. The chain recombines TRBV6-5 with TRBJ1-1, with D uncertain. This CDR3 is 15 amino acids long. With 6 bases removed from V and 2 bases from J, the gap between germline ends came to 16 bases. Germline CDR1 MNHEY, CDR2 SVGAGI.

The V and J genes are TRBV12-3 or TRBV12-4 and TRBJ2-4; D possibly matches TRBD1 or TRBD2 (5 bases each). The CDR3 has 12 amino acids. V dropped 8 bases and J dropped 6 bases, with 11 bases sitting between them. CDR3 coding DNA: TGTGCCAGCCGGGGACCTCCAAACATTCAGTACTTC. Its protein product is CASRGPPNIQYF.